One sample yielded the 31 T cell receptor beta chains listed below, sequenced in a study of blood T cell repertoires in COVID-19. Clones were sequenced by immunoSEQ multiplex PCR, and TCRdb holds only the in-frame ones, with some missing. The sample includes 40,000 or so clones, 65% to 90% seen only once; the top ten take about 4.8%. Sequenced sample: peripheral blood. The receptors originated from a man aged 35 to 55 with active COVID-19.

This chain connects TRBV27 to TRBJ2-1; 8 bases align to TRBD2. The CDR3 consists of 14 residues. The trim removed 4 bases at V and 8 bases at J, leaving 7 bases unmatched. CDR1 MNHEY and CDR2 SMNVEV come from the germline V gene (reference sequence). The CDR3 DNA sequence: TGTGCCAGCAGTTACAAGCGGGAGTCGGATGAGCAGTTCTTC. The encoded protein is CASSYKRESDEQFF.

The rearrangement uses TRBV2 and TRBJ1-5; D perhaps matches TRBD1 (5 bases). This CDR3 has 16 residues. The germline V gene has CDR1 SNHLY and CDR2 FYNNEI. Between the trimmed V and J ends, which lost 6 bases and 1 base, there was a span of 16 bases. CDR3 protein: CASSPDSAWSNQPQHF. As DNA, the CDR3 is TGTGCCAGCAGCCCCGACAGCGCCTGGAGCAATCAGCCCCAGCATTTT.

CDR3 coding DNA: TGTGCCAGCAGCCGTAGGCCAAAACAGGTGTATCAGCCCCAGCATTTT. It translates to CASSRRPKQVYQPQHF. The rearrangement joins TRBV7-6 to TRBJ1-5, with D maybe TRBD1 (5 bases). Germline CDR1 reads SGHVS; CDR2 reads FNYEAQ. The CDR3 consists of 16 residues. Trimming pared 5 bases from V and 5 bases from J, leaving 19 bases between.

The chain links TRBV6-6 to TRBJ2-5; D is undetermined. Trimming left V 2 bases short and J 2 bases short, with 12 bases between. The CDR3 extends over 15 amino acids. Germline CDR1 MNHNY, CDR2 SVGAGI (reference sequence). CDR3 bases: TGTGCCAGCAGTTACCCTGCGAGGCAGCAAGAGACCCAGTACTTC. Translation gives CASSYPARQQETQYF.

V gene TRBV29-1 combines with J gene TRBJ2-2; 8 bases are shared with TRBD1. CDR1 SQVTM and CDR2 ANQGSEA come from the germline V gene. This CDR3 contains 15 residues. With 3 bases clipped from V and 6 bases from J, the junction kept 9 bases outside the gene matches. The CDR3 region has the DNA TGCAGCGTTGAGATACATCCAGGGGGCCCCGGGGAGCTGTTTTTT. Its protein product is CSVEIHPGGPGELFF.

The chain carries TRBV28 and TRBJ1-4; D possibly corresponds to TRBD1 (6 bases). Looked up from germline, CDR1 is MDHEN and CDR2 is SYDVKM. The CDR3 has 16 amino acids. V was pared by 4 bases and J by 4 bases, with 16 bases between. The CDR3 reads CASSSPRGSGNEKLFF. The CDR3 DNA reads TGTGCCAGCAGTTCCCCAAGGGGGAGTGGTAATGAAAAACTGTTTTTT.

The chain recombines TRBV27 with TRBJ1-2, with TRBD1 as a possible D gene (6 bases). Trimming cost V 10 bases and J 3 bases, with 15 bases left between them. The germline CDR1 and CDR2 sequences are MNHEY and SMNVEV (reference sequence). The CDR3 totals 13 residues. The CDR3 loop is CAKPNGQYYGYTF. CDR3 coding DNA: TGTGCCAAGCCCAACGGACAGTACTATGGCTACACCTTC.

As for this clone: At one boundary the junction diverges from the germline segment, which might be a read error. Written as DNA, the CDR3 is TGTGCCAGCAGCCCCGTTCATGGCAGGGCGCTTTCTTACGGGCTGGACTTC. It translates to CASSPVHGRALSYGLDF. The chain carries TRBV5-8 and TRBJ2-5, with D possibly being TRBD1 (5 bases). CDR1 is SGHTS, CDR2 YDEGEE, per germline. CDR3 length equals 17 residues. Together with reference TRBV5-8 and TRBJ2-5, the CDR3 gives the full variable domain: EAGVTQSPTHLIKTRGQQATLRCSPISGHTSVYWYQQALGLGLQFLLWYDEGEERNRGNFPPRFSGRQFPNYSSELNVNALELEDSALYLCASSPVHGRALSYGLDFGPGTRLLVL.

V and J are TRBV18 and TRBJ2-3, with TRBD2 matching over 14 bases. CDR1 is KGHSH, CDR2 LQKENI, per germline. CDR3 length: 16 amino acids. The V gene end was trimmed by 1 base and the J gene end by 10 bases; junction bases not matched to a gene: 7. The CDR3 spells CASSPRRLAGGQAQYF. The CDR3 nucleotides read TGTGCCAGCTCACCACGCCGACTAGCGGGAGGGCAAGCGCAGTATTTT.

The V gene is TRBV9, the J gene TRBJ2-3; D perhaps matches TRBD2 (6 bases). V was trimmed by 2 bases and J by 8 bases, leaving 21 bases between them. The CDR3 contains 16 residues. CDR1 and CDR2 from the germline V gene are SGDLS and YYNGEE. The CDR3 DNA reads as TGTGCCAGCAGCGTCCAAACTAGCCTAGAAGGAGGTACGCAGTATTTT. As protein: CASSVQTSLEGGTQYF.

The CDR3, as DNA: TGCGCCAGCAGCACACAGGGGGTGTATGCTAACTATGGCTACACCTTC. Encoded protein: CASSTQGVYANYGYTF. The gene calls are TRBV5-1 and TRBJ1-2; 8 bases are shared with TRBD1. This CDR3 comprises 16 residues. Germline CDR1 SGHRS, CDR2 YFSETQ. V shed 4 bases and J 0 bases; nucleotides not matched to a gene: 8.

The chain uses TRBV28 and TRBJ1-2; possible D gene TRBD1, 6 bases. Trimming stripped 6 bases from V and 4 bases from J, with 15 bases between. The CDR3 is made up of 14 amino acids. The V gene's germline CDR1 is MDHEN and CDR2 SYDVKM. CDR3 in DNA: TGTGCCAGCAGACCACAGGGCTTAGGCTATGGCTACACCTTC. Amino acid sequence: CASRPQGLGYGYTF.

The chain carries TRBV5-3 and TRBJ1-2; 9 positions match TRBD1. TRBV5-3 is reported as an ORF; its role is uncertain. V trimming: 5 bases; J trimming: 4 bases; junction bases outside the gene matches: 6. This CDR3 comprises 14 residues. CDR3 sequence: CARSDGDRAYGYTF. As DNA, the CDR3 is TGTGCCAGAAGTGACGGGGACAGGGCCTATGGCTACACCTTC.

This chain connects TRBV5-1 to TRBJ2-7, with D possibly matching TRBD2 (5 bases). The CDR3 sequence is 12 residues long. Germline lookup yields CDR1 SGHRS and CDR2 YFSETQ. Deletions cut 7 bases from V and 3 bases from J, with 11 bases between. The CDR3 is CASSSGGYEQYF. The CDR3 DNA reads as TGCGCCAGCTCGTCAGGAGGCTACGAGCAGTACTTC.

This clone qualifies as medium-sized. This chain uses TRBV5-1 with TRBJ2-7, with TRBD2 identical over 12 bases. The trim removed 2 bases at V and 4 bases at J, leaving 7 bases unmatched. Germline CDR1 reads SGHRS; CDR2 reads YFSETQ. This CDR3 contains 16 residues. CDR3 coding DNA: TGCGCCAGCAGCTTACTAGCGGGAGGTTCCCCTTACGAGCAGTACTTC. It codes for CASSLLAGGSPYEQYF.

The V and J genes are TRBV5-4 and TRBJ2-7; TRBD2 aligns across 10 bases. CDR3 length equals 15 residues. Germline-derived CDR1 and CDR2 are SGHNT and YYREEE (reference sequence). V lost 7 bases and J lost 3; bases outside the gene matches: 10. The CDR3 region has the DNA TGTGCCAGCGGCCCCGTAGCGGGAGGAATCTACGAGCAGTACTTC. It specifies CASGPVAGGIYEQYF. Together with reference TRBV5-4 and TRBJ2-7, the CDR3 gives the full variable domain: ETGVTQSPTHLIKTRGQQVTLRCSSQSGHNTVSWYQQALGQGPQFIFQYYREEENGRGNFPPRFSGLQFPNYSSELNVNALELDDSALYLCASGPVAGGIYEQYFGPGTRLTVT.

CDR3 region: CASSTLGSAGRETQYF. The CDR3 coding sequence is TGTGCCAGCAGCACTCTAGGTTCGGCGGGCCGAGAGACCCAGTACTTC. The genes are TRBV7-9 and TRBJ2-5; D possibly corresponds to TRBD2 (5 bases). The CDR3 extends over 16 amino acids. V was shortened by 5 bases and J by 4 bases, with 20 bases between the two germline ends. Germline V gene lookup returns CDR1 SEHNR and CDR2 FQNEAQ (reference sequence).

The sample holds one count of this clone. This sequence joins TRBV29-1 and TRBJ1-2; weak D call: TRBD1 (5 bases). V was cut by 3 bases and J by 3 bases, with 17 bases left in between. This CDR3 contains 15 residues. Germline values: CDR1 SQVTM, CDR2 ANQGSEA. DNA of the CDR3: TGCAGCGTTGACCACCGGGGGGGGAATTACTATGGCTACACCTTC. Protein sequence: CSVDHRGGNYYGYTF.

The CDR3 coding sequence is TGTGCCAGCAGTTACAGGGCAGGGCCCGAGCAGTACTTC. Protein: CASSYRAGPEQYF. J is TRBJ2-7 and V is TRBV6-2 or TRBV6-3; D is possibly TRBD1 (5 bases). The V end was cut by 2 bases, the J end by 6 bases, with 11 bases between. CDR3 length: 13 amino acids. CDR1 and CDR2 (germline): MNHEY, SVGEGT.

The J gene is TRBJ2-7, the V gene TRBV15; D not certain. Trimming left V 0 bases short and J 2 bases short, with 11 bases between. This CDR3 has 15 residues. Germline CDR1 reads LNHNV; CDR2 reads YYDKDF (reference sequence). The DNA of the CDR3 is TGTGCCACCAGCAGAGATGAGAGCCCTGCCTACGAGCAGTACTTC. Translating it yields CATSRDESPAYEQYF. The full variable domain, with the rest looked up from reference TRBV15 and TRBJ2-7, is DAMVIQNPRYQVTQFGKPVTLSCSQTLNHNVMYWYQQKSSQAPKLLFHYYDKDFNNEADTPDNFQSRRPNTSFCFLDIRSPGLGDTAMYLCATSRDESPAYEQYFGPGTRLTVT.

The V and J genes are TRBV7-2 and TRBJ1-5, with a tentative D call TRBD1 (5 bases). Germline CDR1 reads SGHTA; CDR2 reads FQGNSA. With 4 bases removed from V and 0 bases from J, the gap between germline ends came to 10 bases. The CDR3 is 15 amino acids. CDR3 coding DNA: TGTGCCAGCAGCTCCAGGGTGTATAGCAATCAGCCCCAGCATTTT. It encodes CASSSRVYSNQPQHF.

This clone appeared a few times. The rearrangement links TRBV5-1 to TRBJ2-1; weak D call: TRBD1 (5 bases). The CDR3 is 17 amino acids. Deletions cut 4 bases from V and 6 bases from J, with 23 bases between. CDR1 is SGHRS, CDR2 YFSETQ, per germline. CDR3 DNA sequence: TGCGCCAGCAGCCTAGATCCAAGTTGGGCAAGGGGCAATGAGCAGTTCTTC. It encodes CASSLDPSWARGNEQFF.

The CDR3: CASSERTGGAFF. The CDR3 coding sequence is TGTGCCAGCAGTGAAAGGACAGGAGGAGCTTTCTTT. The chain couples TRBV6-1 to TRBJ1-1, with TRBD1 identical over 7 bases. CDR3 length equals 12 residues. Looked up from germline, CDR1 is MNHNS and CDR2 is SASEGT. Germline trimming cut 2 bases from V and 10 bases from J; bases unmatched to any gene: 4.

The chain has TRBV7-2 and TRBJ2-3; 14 bases line up with TRBD2. From germline, CDR1 is SGHTA and CDR2 FQGNSA. This CDR3 spans 18 amino acids. V lost 5 bases to trimming and J lost 4 bases; unmatched junction nucleotides: 11. The CDR3 nucleotides are TGTGCCAGCAGCGTCGGGACTAGCGGGAGAGGGGCGGCAGATACGCAGTATTTT. Protein sequence: CASSVGTSGRGAADTQYF.

J is TRBJ1-2 and V is TRBV5-5; a possible D gene is TRBD1 (6 bases). The CDR3 totals 13 residues. The V end lost 4 bases, the J end lost 6 bases, and 13 bases lay between the germline ends. Germline V gene data show CDR1 as SGHKS and CDR2 as YYEKEE (reference sequence). The CDR3 DNA is TGTGCCAGCAGCCGTTATGGGGGCGATGGCTACACCTTC. Its translation: CASSRYGGDGYTF.

The J gene is TRBJ2-1, the V gene TRBV18; 8 bases align to TRBD2. The germline V gene has CDR1 KGHSH and CDR2 LQKENI. The CDR3 extends over 15 amino acids. J lost 3 bases, V lost 0 bases, and 1 base had no gene match. CDR3 sequence (DNA): TGTGCCAGCTCACCACCAGGGACTAGCTACAATGAGCAGTTCTTC. Its translation: CASSPPGTSYNEQFF.

Only one count was recorded for this clone. V is TRBV7-3 and J is TRBJ1-2; 8 nucleotides match TRBD1. Germline CDR1 is SGHTA and CDR2 is FQGTGA. V lost 3 bases, J lost 4 bases, and 1 base stayed unmatched. The CDR3 has 13 amino acids. In DNA, the CDR3 is TGTGCCAGCAGCTTGGACAGGGCCTATGGCTACACCTTC. The encoded protein is CASSLDRAYGYTF. The full variable domain, completed using reference TRBV7-3 and TRBJ1-2, is GAGVSQTPSNKVTEKGKYVELRCDPISGHTALYWYRQSLGQGPEFLIYFQGTGAADDSGLPNDRFFAVRPEGSVSTLKIQRTERGDSAVYLCASSLDRAYGYTFGSGTRLTVV.

The chain carries TRBV18 and TRBJ2-7; 7 nucleotides align to TRBD1. V dropped 1 base and J dropped 7; count of bases not matched to a gene: 1. The germline V gene has CDR1 KGHSH and CDR2 LQKENI. CDR3 length: 12 amino acids. The CDR3 reads CASSPRTGEQYF. The DNA of the CDR3 is TGTGCCAGCTCACCACGGACAGGAGAGCAGTACTTC.

This sequence joins TRBV11-2 and TRBJ2-3, with TRBD2 matching over 12 bases. Germline CDR1 and CDR2: SGHAT and FQNNGV. The V segment lost 5 bases and the J segment 8 bases; nucleotides outside the gene matches: 8. CDR3 size: 15 residues. The CDR3 protein is CASSPGLAGGLTQYF. Written as DNA, the CDR3 is TGTGCCAGCAGCCCGGGGCTAGCGGGAGGGCTTACGCAGTATTTT.

The chain is built from TRBV2 and TRBJ2-3, with TRBD2 matching over 11 bases. Germline values: CDR1 SNHLY, CDR2 FYNNEI. Trimming removed 5 bases from V and 5 bases from J; junction bases left unmatched: 6. The CDR3 runs 15 residues. This CDR3 is CASSFSGRAQDTQYF. The CDR3 DNA reads TGTGCCAGCAGTTTTAGCGGGAGGGCACAAGATACGCAGTATTTT. The whole variable domain, filled in from reference TRBV2 and TRBJ2-3, reads EPEVTQTPSHQVTQMGQEVILRCVPISNHLYFYWYRQILGQKVEFLVSFYNNEISEKSEIFDDQFSVERPDGSNFTLKIRSTKLEDSAMYFCASSFSGRAQDTQYFGPGTRLTVL.

A few counts support this clone. The CDR3 loop reads CASSITGLGGNQPQHF. In DNA, the CDR3 is TGTGCCAGTAGTATAACAGGTTTGGGGGGAAATCAGCCCCAGCATTTT. The V call is TRBV19, the J call TRBJ1-5, with a possible D match to TRBD1 (5 bases). The CDR3 spans 16 residues. Germline V gene sequence: CDR1 LNHDA, CDR2 SQIVND (reference sequence). V lost 2 bases to trimming and J lost 4 bases, with 15 bases between them.